These 7 T cell receptor beta chains share one sample of origin, sequenced in a study of T cells expressing NK-cell markers. TCRdb re-called the 5' RACE reads and shows each CDR3 protein once, DNA omitted. The sample includes about 380,000 distinct CDR3 sequences. Sequencing was done on a sample of blood T cells: a sorted CD56 or NKG2C T cell subset, CD4+ or CD8+ T cells, or bulk PBMC T cells (not recorded which). These receptors were collected from a man between 18 and 69 years old in good health.

The chain recombines TRBV15 with TRBJ2-3; TCRdb's D gene call, TRBD1, goes unchecked for lack of DNA. Germline CDR1 reads LNHNV; CDR2 reads YYDKDF (reference sequence). This CDR3 is 20 amino acids long. CDR3 region: CATSRALGTGGKGFTDTQYF.

The chain joins TRBV7-9 to TRBJ1-1; lacking DNA, the TRBD1 call made by TCRdb goes unchecked. Germline CDR1 is SEHNR and CDR2 is FQNEAQ (reference sequence). The CDR3 covers 15 residues. The CDR3 region is CASSLAGTGVTEAFF.

The J gene is TRBJ2-1, the V gene TRBV12-3 or TRBV12-4; TCRdb's assignment of TRBD2 cannot be checked, as there is no DNA. The CDR3 covers 12 residues. The CDR3 sequence: CASSTELGDEVF.

This sequence joins TRBV7-9 and TRBJ1-2; the D call of TRBD1 rests on TCRdb alone, since no DNA is present to check it. This CDR3 has 14 amino acids. Germline loops: CDR1 SEHNR, CDR2 FQNEAQ (reference sequence). The CDR3 loop reads CASSLGTGAAGYTF. Looking up the rest from reference TRBV7-9 and TRBJ1-2 gives the full variable domain: DTGVSQNPRHKITKRGQNVTFRCDPISEHNRLYWYRQTLGQGPEFLTYFQNEAQLEKSRLLSDRFSAERPKGSFSTLEIQRTEQGDSAMYLCASSLGTGAAGYTFGSGTRLTVV.

The chain joins TRBV2 to TRBJ1-5. The length of the CDR3 is 13 residues. In germline, CDR1 is SNHLY, CDR2 FYNNEI. This CDR3 reads CASSRTRDGPQHF. Full variable domain (remainder filled in from reference TRBV2 and TRBJ1-5): EPEVTQTPSHQVTQMGQEVILRCVPISNHLYFYWYRQILGQKVEFLVSFYNNEISEKSEIFDDQFSVERPDGSNFTLKIRSTKLEDSAMYFCASSRTRDGPQHFGDGTRLSIL.

The gene calls are TRBV5-5 and TRBJ1-1; the TCRdb call, TRBD1, lacks DNA for checking. This CDR3 comprises 15 residues. Germline loops: CDR1 SGHKS, CDR2 YYEKEE (reference sequence). The CDR3 loop is CASSWIYRGGTEAFF. Together with reference TRBV5-5 and TRBJ1-1, the CDR3 gives the full variable domain: DAGVTQSPTHLIKTRGQQVTLRCSPISGHKSVSWYQQVLGQGPQFIFQYYEKEERGRGNFPDRFSARQFPNYSSELNVNALLLGDSALYLCASSWIYRGGTEAFFGQGTRLTVV.

This chain joins TRBV5-5 and TRBJ1-5; TCRdb outputs TRBD1, but without DNA this stays unchecked. The CDR3 extends over 18 amino acids. Germline lookup yields CDR1 SGHKS and CDR2 YYEKEE (reference sequence). The CDR3 region is CASSLTPHPQGKEEPQHF.